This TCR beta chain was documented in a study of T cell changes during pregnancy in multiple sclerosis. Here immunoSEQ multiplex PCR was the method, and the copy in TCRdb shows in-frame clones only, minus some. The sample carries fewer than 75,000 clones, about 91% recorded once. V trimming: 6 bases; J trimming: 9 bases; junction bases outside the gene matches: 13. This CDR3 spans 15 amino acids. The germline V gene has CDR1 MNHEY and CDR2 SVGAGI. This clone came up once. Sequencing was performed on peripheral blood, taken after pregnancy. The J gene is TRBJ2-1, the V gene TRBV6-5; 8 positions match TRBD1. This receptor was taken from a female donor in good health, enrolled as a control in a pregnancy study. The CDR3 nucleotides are TGTGCCAGCAGATTTGACAGGGGTTTTGGGCGTGAGCAGTTCTTC. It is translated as CASRFDRGFGREQFF.